One and the same sample provided the 2 T cell receptor beta chains below, sequenced in a study of T cell clones after liver transplantation. Here immunoSEQ multiplex PCR was the method, and the copy in TCRdb shows in-frame clones only, minus some. The data show over 100,000 clones, with approximately 85% seen just once and just under 1% held by the top ten. This material consisted of CD4+ T cells from blood, taken before liver transplant. The receptors shown here come from a human donor who received a liver transplant.

This chain connects TRBV5-4 to TRBJ1-4; D remains unclear. There are 12 residues in the CDR3. Germline CDR1 reads SGHNT; CDR2 reads YYREEE (reference sequence). Trimming removed 4 bases from V and 4 bases from J, with 5 bases in between. DNA of the CDR3: TGTGCCAGCAGCCAGATTAATGAAAAACTGTTTTTT. It codes for CASSQINEKLFF. Filled out from reference TRBV5-4 and TRBJ1-4, the complete variable domain reads ETGVTQSPTHLIKTRGQQVTLRCSSQSGHNTVSWYQQALGQGPQFIFQYYREEENGRGNFPPRFSGLQFPNYSSELNVNALELDDSALYLCASSQINEKLFFGSGTQLSVL.

As DNA, the CDR3 is TGTGCCAGCAGGAAGGTGCATAATGAAAAACTGTTTTTT. Translation: CASRKVHNEKLFF. The chain joins TRBV21-1 to TRBJ1-4. TRBV21-1 is given as a pseudogene. This CDR3 comprises 13 residues.